The clone carrying this TCR beta chain appeared a few times. The data stem from a study of T-cell memory formation after mild COVID-19. TCRdb reanalysed the 5' RACE reads using MiXCR and keeps one entry per CDR3 protein. The sample consists of about 130,000 distinct CDR3 sequences, 16% of them appearing once. Sequences were obtained from PBMCs or a T cell subset sorted from them (not recorded which). This receptor was identified in an adult woman who had mild COVID-19 (a few samples of this study predate the infection). Cell type and time point are not known.

This CDR3 reads CARGRSGSFQTGELFF. The DNA of the CDR3 is TGTGCCAGGGGGCGGAGCGGGAGTTTTCAAACCGGGGAGCTGTTTTTT. The chain recombines TRBV19 with TRBJ2-2; 8 nucleotides match TRBD2. With 9 bases clipped from V and 5 bases from J, the junction kept 14 bases outside the gene matches. CDR3 size: 16 residues. CDR1 and CDR2 (germline): LNHDA, SQIVND (reference sequence).